The present T cell receptor (beta chain) was sequenced within a study of shared clonotypes between healthy human individuals. Study results and limitations: Among donors, the sharing of clonotypes was expected to be influenced by sequencing depth.

Authors' processing steps: ImmunoSEQ gave junction-only sequences without quality scores, so filtering differed. Profiling relied on immunoSEQ multiplex PCR, and the TCRdb table lists in-frame clones only, not all of them. V and J calls and clone size come straight from that table; D and trimming were deduced from the DNA. The sample includes 2 million to 2.5 million clones, under 97% of them seen just once. The germline V gene encodes CDR1 GTSNPN and CDR2 SVGIG (reference sequence). The length of the CDR3 is 14 residues. Trimming removed 3 bases from V and 0 bases from J, with 8 bases in between. A note on this clone: Its antigen is unidentified.

The TCR originated in a man between 18 and 35 years old in good health. The chain combines TRBV30 with TRBJ1-4; D call uncertain. The specimen sequenced was naive CD4+ T cells sorted from blood. Subset reported: CD45RA+ positively selected. The CDR3 region is CAWSGRPTNEKLFF. In DNA form, the CDR3 reads TGTGCCTGGAGCGGCAGACCAACTAATGAAAAACTGTTTTTT.